This T cell receptor (beta chain) was found in a study of cytomegalovirus exposure and HLA in healthy donors (dated by TCRdb to 2017 to 2019). Concerning the study at large: An earlier analysis of approximately 590 of the donors reported 250 to 300 Gb of sequence data and 120 million or so unique TCR beta sequences from roughly 180 million T cells. An early release that covered around 590 HLA-typed donors contained 250 to 350 gigabases of sequencing data and around 80 million unique TCR sequences. The genetic ancestry cluster associated with self-reported Caucasian donors included about 81% of the 398 genotyped donors. The study aimed to test whether cataloging public T cell receptors could reveal signatures of past pathogen exposure. The T cell repertoires of about 700 subjects were profiled by immunosequencing and related to cytomegalovirus serostatus. A separate validation cohort of approximately 120 different subjects was used in addition to the approximately 700-subject first cohort. To predict cytomegalovirus infection status, the study combined high-throughput TCR immunosequencing, statistical association of individual TCRs with disease status, and machine learning. A later analysis re-examined previously published TCR beta repertoires from roughly 650 donors and added high-resolution HLA genotyping to investigate patterns of TCR occurrence. Rather than drawing on any new phenotypic data, the later analysis identified candidate immune exposures from TCR beta sequences and the way those sequences occurred across donors. An earlier analysis of approximately 500 of the donors applied high-throughput TCR beta sequencing to assess whether each TCR beta V gene segment acted as functional or pseudogenic. Donor age, sex, ethnicity and CMV serostatus were compiled together with the repertoire data. A later genetic analysis used genome-wide SNP genotypes for 398 of the 666 donors, treating that subset as a discovery cohort. All discovery cohort repertoires had been generated using a single sequencing platform. HLA typing included class I and class II loci at four-digit resolution. Typing coverage varied by locus: roughly 620-640 donors for A, B, C, DRB1 and DQB1; some 520 for DQA1; around 610 for DPA1; fewer than 480 for DPB1. Because of strong linkage in the cohort, roughly 5 DR-DQ haplotypes were treated as single units for association and clustering. On average, roughly 250,000 unique TCR beta nucleotide sequences were sequenced per donor among more than 350 genotyped donors of the cohort, with roughly 20% of those sequences being non-productive. Study-wide conclusions, independent of this receptor: In the study, around 150 TCR beta chains were listed as associated with cytomegalovirus. In vitro tests confirmed that a few of the cytomegalovirus-associated TCR beta chains recognize cytomegalovirus antigens. In an earlier analysis of some 550 of the donors, most TCR beta V segments were observed in productive rearrangements about 90% or about 30% of the time, broadly matching IMGT annotations. The sequencing pipeline was judged likely to have produced a cluster of highly shared sequence variants as a technical artifact. CMV serostatus was the only immune exposure information available for the cohort. Most CMV-associated TCR beta chains appeared to be HLA-restricted in a later analysis, and the HLA associations seemed to be driven largely by CMV exposure. Assigning TCR associations to individual alleles was difficult when HLA alleles, especially DR and DQ, strongly co-occurred. Linkage disequilibrium might explain the correlated functional status among segregating V segments, but an unknown experimental factor could not be ruled out. According to a later genetic analysis, donors in an Asian-associated ancestry cluster had fewer N-insertions in productive TCRs than the approximately 700-donor mean. At a false discovery rate of 0.05, a later analysis linked under 20,000 TCR beta sequences to specific HLA alleles. The cohort was sequenced for TCR beta chains only, and without alpha or paired-chain data the features that could be detected were limited. A further reported finding was that TCR beta sequences accurately predicted the HLA-A and HLA-B alleles for most subjects in the first cohort. Cytomegalovirus status was reported to be diagnosed by the classifier with high specificity and sensitivity in both the original and validation cohorts. Some IMGT-functional V segments, including TRBV6-2 and TRBV6-3, could not be distinguished by the 87-base-pair reads and were therefore excluded. Several of the top co-occurrence clusters appeared to be linked to parvovirus B19, influenza, CMV and Epstein-Barr virus, according to a later analysis. The authors suggested that the approach could potentially be generalized to other disease states and immunological phenotypes. Because HLA typing was missing for some donors at each locus, association tests included only the typed subset. In a later analysis, the rate of TCR association differed among HLA loci, with DRB1 alleles having the most associated TCRs and HLA-C alleles having the fewest. Because counts were too low, 15 to 20 rarely observed V segments, including chromosome 9 orphons, were left out of the earlier analysis of over 550 of the donors. Across donors, most TCR sequences were observed very rarely, whereas some public TCRs were present in many individuals. In a later genetic analysis, a missense DCLRE1C variant was associated with V-gene and J-gene trimming of TCR beta chains, and the association was replicated in an independent cohort. Compared with equally common non-associated chains, HLA-associated TCR beta chains in a later analysis were more clonally expanded and had lower generation probabilities. Roughly uniform sequencing depth across donors was assumed in presence/absence analyses, although this assumption may not hold.

The cohort consisted of hundreds of healthy bone marrow donors. Cohort members were all nominally healthy when sampled, although unrecorded immune exposures were likely present. The donor was CMV seronegative and belonged to the group of several hundred seronegative cohort members. A peripheral blood sample was provided by each donor, and peripheral blood mononuclear cells were used for TCR beta sequencing. Genomic DNA was extracted from the blood cell samples with the Qiagen DNeasy Blood Extraction Kit. CDR1 and CDR2, looked up from the germline V gene, are SGHTA and FQGNSA. The CDR3, from cysteine to phenylalanine, totals 15 residues. Here the CDR3 DNA is all that survives: 45 bases in frame from base 1. V trim: 0 bases; J trim: 3 bases; unmatched bases: 3. In the case of this clone: Its antigen is currently not known. No quality values exist for individual bases; no much larger clone is one base distant.

Library preparation used the immunoSEQ multiplex PCR assay. The multiplex PCR relied on a mix of 60 forward primers for TCR Vbeta segments and 13 reverse primers for TCR Jbeta segments. The CDR3 region of rearranged TCR beta genes was amplified from genomic DNA with a multiplex PCR assay. The amplified TCR beta libraries were sequenced on the Illumina HiSeq System as 87-base-pair reads. The authors processed their data as follows. A later analysis tallied around 80 million unique TCR beta chains across the 600 to 700 repertoires, and approximately 9.9 million of those chains were shared by two or more donors. A nearest-neighbor algorithm error-corrected the raw reads and collapsed the reads into unique sequences, merging closely related sequences to remove PCR and sequencing errors. CDR3 sequences were aligned to IMGT reference sequences to assign V, D and J gene segments. For a sequence to be retained, at least a six-nucleotide match to both a V gene segment and a J gene segment was required. A rearrangement was called productive if the CDR3 had no stop codons and remained in frame with V and J, and every other rearrangement was called non-productive. CDR3 was defined by IMGT convention, running from the second conserved V-encoded cysteine to the conserved J-encoded phenylalanine. The earlier analysis of about 530 of the donors excluded any sequence lacking an unambiguous match to a single V gene segment. An earlier analysis of 587 of the donors called V segments functional above 56.7% productive rearrangements and segregating when the between-donor standard deviation exceeded 5%. A statistical classification framework was built for diagnosing cytomegalovirus status from the catalog of TCR beta chain sequences. A later analysis assigned V and J genes by comparing TCR nucleotide sequences with IMGT/GENE-DB human TR gene sequences. The TCRdist pipeline was used in a later analysis to assign CDR3 sequences and most-parsimonious VDJ recombination scenarios. In a later analysis, every TCR beta chain was defined by the combination of its CDR3 amino acid sequence and its V-gene family, and reads without a unique V-gene family were dropped. A later analysis removed nearly 600 highly shared, low-generation-probability nucleotide sequences to deal with suspected cross-contamination and a sequencing artifact. In a later analysis, a clonal expansion index was calculated for each public chain from normalized within-repertoire ranks of inferred template counts. Generation probabilities in a later analysis came from a VDJ recombination model fitted to out-of-frame rearrangements, and those results were checked against IGoR. A later analysis scored TCR-TCR, TCR-HLA and TCR-CMV co-occurrence with hypergeometric tests, applying a repertoire-size bias correction to TCR pairs. False discovery rates were estimated in a later analysis by permuting HLA or CMV assignments 20 times. In a later analysis, co-occurring TCRs were grouped using DBSCAN, and TCRdist sequence similarity was added for clustering within HLA-allele-positive subsets. Repertoires with fewer than 30,000 or more than 120,000 public chains were left out of co-occurrence clustering, as were a handful of repertoires with anomalous nucleotide sharing. What TCRdb holds here is the immuneACCESS table cut down to in-frame rearrangements. Part of the clones is not present; checked against another copy, under half of the missing clones reflect an unresolved V gene, and the others are unexplained. For V, J and clone size, that table is used; D and trimming come from the DNA. Recorded for this sample are 69,000 or so clones; around 76% of them occurred a single time. The top ten hold roughly 3.5% of the sample.

The sequencing input was PBMCs. This receptor was obtained from a man younger than 35 in good health and CMV-seronegative. The chain is encoded by TRBV7-2 joined to TRBJ2-7; 9 junctional bases match TRBD2. The nucleotides are TGTGCCAGCAGCTTAGCCTCTAGCGGGGACTACGAGCAGTACTTC. Its coded protein is CASSLASSGDYEQYF. The full variable domain, completed from the reference TRBV7-2 and TRBJ2-7 proteins outside the CDR3, reads GAGVSQSPSNKVTEKGKDVELRCDPISGHTALYWYRQSLGQGLEFLIYFQGNSAPDKSGLPSDRFSAERTGGSVSTLTIQRTQQEDSAVYLCASSLASSGDYEQYFGPGTRLTVT.